A single sample gave rise to the 3 T cell receptor beta chains below, sequenced in a study of blood T cell repertoires in COVID-19 (dated by TCRdb to 2020 to 2021). Libraries were constructed by the immunoSEQ multiplex PCR assay. The immuneACCESS repertoire file appears here via TCRdb, limited to in-frame rearrangements. These files lack a portion of the clones; in checked studies, under half of the deficit traces to unresolved V genes, and the cause of the others is not known. The sample table records more than 200,000 clones; approximately 81% of these occur just once. Of the sample, 6% to 9.5% is held by the ten largest clones. Input material: peripheral blood. All receptors come from a woman at least 80 years old with acute or convalescent COVID-19.

V usage is TRBV19 and J usage is TRBJ2-2; weak D call: TRBD2 (7 bases). Germline V gene lookup returns CDR1 LNHDA and CDR2 SQIVND (reference sequence). With 3 bases removed from V and 6 bases from J, the gap between germline ends came to 14 bases. There are 15 residues in the CDR3. As DNA, the CDR3 is TGTGCCAGTAGTATCTTTGGGGGGGGCCCCGGGGAGCTGTTTTTT. Translated: CASSIFGGGPGELFF.

This clone was observed once. The CDR3, as DNA: TGTGCCAGCAGTACCTACGACACTGAAGCTTTCTTT. The encoded protein is CASSTYDTEAFF. The chain has TRBV6-1 and TRBJ1-1; unclear D gene. CDR3 length: 12 amino acids. Trimming left V 5 bases short and J 3 bases short, with 7 bases between. Germline V gene lookup returns CDR1 MNHNS and CDR2 SASEGT.

Comments on this clone: One end of the junction fails to match germline, which may point to a read error. The V gene is TRBV6-6, the J gene TRBJ2-7; weak D call: TRBD2 (7 bases). Germline V gene sequence: CDR1 MNHNY, CDR2 SVGAGI (reference sequence). This CDR3 is 16 amino acids long. Here the CDR3 reads CASSNSKRGGRYEQYF. The CDR3 coding sequence is TGTGCCAGCAGTAACTCCAAGAGGGGGGGAAGGTACGAGCAGTACTTC.